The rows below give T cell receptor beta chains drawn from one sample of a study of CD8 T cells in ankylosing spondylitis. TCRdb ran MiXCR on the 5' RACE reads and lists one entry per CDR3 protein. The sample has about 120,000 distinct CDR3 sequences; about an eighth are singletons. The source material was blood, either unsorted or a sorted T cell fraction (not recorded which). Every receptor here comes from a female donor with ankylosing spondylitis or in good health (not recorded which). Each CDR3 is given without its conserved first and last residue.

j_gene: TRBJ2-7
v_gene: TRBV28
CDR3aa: ASQGVGYEQY

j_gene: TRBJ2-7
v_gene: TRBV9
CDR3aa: ASSESRGGEQY

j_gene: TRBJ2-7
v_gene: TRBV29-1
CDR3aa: SVRGAGEQY

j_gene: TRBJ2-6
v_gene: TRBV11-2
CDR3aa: ASSSGISGANVLT

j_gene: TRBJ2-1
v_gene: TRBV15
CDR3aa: ATSRGTSAYNEQF

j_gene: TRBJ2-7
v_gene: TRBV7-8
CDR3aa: ASSLGDRVGSYEQY

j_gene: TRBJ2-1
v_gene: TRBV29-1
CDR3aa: SARKRGDYNEQF

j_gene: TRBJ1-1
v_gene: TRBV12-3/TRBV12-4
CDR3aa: ASSPTVAQTLVAF

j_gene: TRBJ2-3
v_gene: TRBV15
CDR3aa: ATSRSATDTQY

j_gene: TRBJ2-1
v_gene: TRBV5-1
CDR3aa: ASSVRGGYNEQF

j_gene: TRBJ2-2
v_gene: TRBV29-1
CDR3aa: SVDGGQDTGELF

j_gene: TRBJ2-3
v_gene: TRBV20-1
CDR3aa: SARVPGTDTQY

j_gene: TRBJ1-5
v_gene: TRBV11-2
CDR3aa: ASSLDRSRRFCGQPQH

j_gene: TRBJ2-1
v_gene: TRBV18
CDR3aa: ASSMGIGDSYNEQF

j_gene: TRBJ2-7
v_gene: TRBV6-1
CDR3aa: ASSHTKQGPYEQY

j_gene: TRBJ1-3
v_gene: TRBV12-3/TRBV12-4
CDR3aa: ASSPRSSGNTIY

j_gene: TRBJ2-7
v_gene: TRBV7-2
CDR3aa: ASSPWTGDYEQY

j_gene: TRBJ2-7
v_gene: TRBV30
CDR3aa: AWSLGLHEQY

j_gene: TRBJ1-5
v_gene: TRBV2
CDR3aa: ASSGGNQPQH

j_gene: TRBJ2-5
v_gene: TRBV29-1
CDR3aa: SVSLYGGEETQY